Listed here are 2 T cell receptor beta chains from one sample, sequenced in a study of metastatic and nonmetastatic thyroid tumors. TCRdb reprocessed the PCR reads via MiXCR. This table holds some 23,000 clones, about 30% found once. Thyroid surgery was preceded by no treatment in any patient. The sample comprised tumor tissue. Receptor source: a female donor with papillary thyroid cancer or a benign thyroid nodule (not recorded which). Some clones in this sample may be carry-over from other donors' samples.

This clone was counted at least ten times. The CDR3 nucleotides are TGCAGCGTAAAAGGTGATAGCAATCAGCCCCAGCATTTT. Protein sequence: CSVKGDSNQPQHF. The chain couples TRBV29-1 to TRBJ1-5; D uncertain. Trimming left V 6 bases short and J 0 bases short, with 9 bases between. CDR1 SQVTM and CDR2 ANQGSEA come from the germline V gene. The CDR3 has 13 residues.

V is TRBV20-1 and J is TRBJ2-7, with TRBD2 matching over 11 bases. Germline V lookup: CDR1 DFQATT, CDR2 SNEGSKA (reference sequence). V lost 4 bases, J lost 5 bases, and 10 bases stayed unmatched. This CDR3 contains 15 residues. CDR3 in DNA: TGCAGTGCTATTGCCTCGACTAGCGGGGATCACGAGCAGTACTTC. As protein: CSAIASTSGDHEQYF.